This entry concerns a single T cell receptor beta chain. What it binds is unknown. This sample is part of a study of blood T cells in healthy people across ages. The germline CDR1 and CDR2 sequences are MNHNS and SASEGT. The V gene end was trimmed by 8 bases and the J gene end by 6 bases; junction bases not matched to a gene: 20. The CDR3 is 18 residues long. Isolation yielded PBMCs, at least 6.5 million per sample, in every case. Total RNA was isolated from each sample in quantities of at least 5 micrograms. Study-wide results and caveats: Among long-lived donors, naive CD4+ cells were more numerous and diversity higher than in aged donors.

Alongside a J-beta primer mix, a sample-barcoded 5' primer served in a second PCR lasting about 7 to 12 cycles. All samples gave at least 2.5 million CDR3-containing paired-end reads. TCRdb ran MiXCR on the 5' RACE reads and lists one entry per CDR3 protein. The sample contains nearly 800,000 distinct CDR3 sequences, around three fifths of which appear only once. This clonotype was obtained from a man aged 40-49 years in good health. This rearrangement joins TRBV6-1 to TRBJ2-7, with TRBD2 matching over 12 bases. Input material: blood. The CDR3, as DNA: TGTGCCAGCCTCGGGTTGGGTCTGCTGACTAGCGGGAGAGGCGAGCAGTACTTC. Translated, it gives CASLGLGLLTSGRGEQYF.